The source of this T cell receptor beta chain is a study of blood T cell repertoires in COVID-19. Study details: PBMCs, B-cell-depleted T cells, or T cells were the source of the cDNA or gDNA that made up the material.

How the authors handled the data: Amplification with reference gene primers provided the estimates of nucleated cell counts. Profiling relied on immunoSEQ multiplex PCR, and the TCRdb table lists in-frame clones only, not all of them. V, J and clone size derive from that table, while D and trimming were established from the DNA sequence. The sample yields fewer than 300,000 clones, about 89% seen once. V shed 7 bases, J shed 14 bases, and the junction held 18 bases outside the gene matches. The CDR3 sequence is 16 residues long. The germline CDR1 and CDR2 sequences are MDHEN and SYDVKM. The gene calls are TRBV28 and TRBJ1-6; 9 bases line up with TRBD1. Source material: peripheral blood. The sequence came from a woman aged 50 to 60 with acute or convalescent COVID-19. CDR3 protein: CASTLRVGTGSLALHF. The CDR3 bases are TGTGCCAGCACCCTCAGAGTGGGGACAGGGTCCTTAGCCCTCCACTTT.